Listed below are T cell receptor beta chains from one sample, sequenced in a study of long-term antiretroviral therapy in people with HIV. The data were produced by immunoSEQ multiplex PCR, yet TCRdb's version contains in-frame clones alone and is incomplete. The data hold some 33,000 clones, with roughly 97% observed a single time. The sequencing here drew on unsorted PBMCs, taken 7.6 years after starting antiretroviral therapy. These receptors were collected from a man aged 25-40 years with HIV. The CDR3 runs from the conserved cysteine through the conserved F or W. The order of the fields is V gene, J gene, D gene, clone size, CDR3 DNA, CDR3 protein. The D gene is left open where the match is weak. Clone size is not always given. Where it is, it says once, few, many or a class for expanded clones.

>TRBV6-1|TRBJ1-4|.|.
TGTGCCAGCAGCGACCGTGCCTCAACTAATGAAAAACTGTTTTTT
CASSDRASTNEKLFF
>TRBV4-3|TRBJ2-2|.|.
TGCGCCAGCAGCCAAGAAGGGGGAGTACCGGAGCTGTTTTTT
CASSQEGGVPELFF
>TRBV27|TRBJ1-1|TRBD1|once
TGTGCCAGCGGGGCCGACAGGGGCTGGCGTACTGAAGCTTTCTTT
CASGADRGWRTEAFF
>TRBV30|TRBJ1-5|TRBD1|few
TGTGCCTGTACAGGGGGCATGGGCAATCAGCCCCAGCATTTT
CACTGGMGNQPQHF
>TRBV19|TRBJ1-1|.|once
TGTGCCAGTAGTATAGGAACTCGGAACACTGAAGCTTTCTTT
CASSIGTRNTEAFF
>TRBV5-1|TRBJ2-7|TRBD1|few
TGCGCCAGCAGCTTGGCACCGGGACAGGCCTACGAGCAGTACTTC
CASSLAPGQAYEQYF
>TRBV4-2|TRBJ2-5|.|.
TGTGCCAGCAGCTCAGGTGGGGTCCAAGAGACCCAGTACTTC
CASSSGGVQETQYF
>TRBV19|TRBJ2-3|.|.
TGTGCCAGTAGTATTGGTGGAGGCACAGATACGCAGTATTTT
CASSIGGGTDTQYF
>TRBV6-1|TRBJ1-2|.|.
TGTGCCAGCAGTGAATATTTGGGGGAAAGGCGCTACACCTTC
CASSEYLGERRYTF
>TRBV6-6|TRBJ2-2|.|.
TGTGCCAGCAGTTACAGGGGCACCGGGGAGCTGTTTTTT
CASSYRGTGELFF
>TRBV2|TRBJ2-7|.|.
TGTGCCAGCAGTGATACTAGATCCGAGCAGTACTTC
CASSDTRSEQYF
>TRBV6-1|TRBJ2-5|.|.
TGTGCCAGCAGCCTAGGACTGGAAGAGACCCAGTACTTC
CASSLGLEETQYF
>TRBV9|TRBJ1-6|.|.
TGTGCCAGCAGCGTAGTGGGGGCTAATTCACCCCTCCACTTT
CASSVVGANSPLHF
>TRBV5-1|TRBJ1-1|.|once
TGCGCCAGCAGCGCGACGGGGGGGAACACTGAAGCTTTCTTT
CASSATGGNTEAFF
>TRBV6-4|TRBJ1-5|.|.
TGTGCCAGCGGATCTATCCGGCCGCAGGAGAATCAGCCCCAGCATTTT
CASGSIRPQENQPQHF
>TRBV2|TRBJ2-2|TRBD1|.
TGTGCCAGCAGTAAAGGGGGCGGCGGGGAGCTGTTTTTT
CASSKGGGGELFF
>TRBV5-1|TRBJ2-3|.|.
TGCGCCAGCAGCTTGGGTGATACGCAGTATTTT
CASSLGDTQYF
>TRBV12-5|TRBJ2-1|TRBD2|.
TGTGCTAGTGGACGACTGACTAGCGGGAGCTATTGGGTACAAAATGAGCAGTTCTTC
CASGRLTSGSYWVQNEQFF
>TRBV30|TRBJ2-7|TRBD2|few
TGTGCCTGGATCCCGAACAGCGGGAGATCCTACGAGCAGTACTTC
CAWIPNSGRSYEQYF
>TRBV6-4|TRBJ2-6|TRBD1|.
TGTGCCAGCAGTGAGACAGGGTTTACCAACGTCCTGACTTTC
CASSETGFTNVLTF
>TRBV7-9|TRBJ1-4|.|.
TGTGCCAGCAAACTGACAGCGGCCAATGAAAAACTGTTTTTT
CASKLTAANEKLFF
>TRBV14|TRBJ2-2|.|.
TGTGCCAGCAGCCCGGGAAACCTGGCCGGGGAGCTGTTTTTT
CASSPGNLAGELFF
>TRBV2|TRBJ1-2|.|.
TGTGCCAGCAGTGAACCGGGGATATATGGCTACACCTTC
CASSEPGIYGYTF
>TRBV6-5|TRBJ2-5|.|.
TGTGCCAGCAGTTTTGGAGAGACCCAGTACTTC
CASSFGETQYF
>TRBV7-9|TRBJ1-4|.|once
TGTGCCAGCAGCCCGGAGTACCAGAATGAAAAACTGTTTTTT
CASSPEYQNEKLFF
>TRBV5-1|TRBJ2-7|TRBD2|.
TGCGCCAGCAGCTTGGCCACTAGCGGGAATACGAGGGAGCAGTACTTC
CASSLATSGNTREQYF
>TRBV4-3|TRBJ2-3|.|.
TGCGCCAGCAGCCAAGCGGGCGCCAGCACAGATACGCAGTATTTT
CASSQAGASTDTQYF
>TRBV7-8|TRBJ2-1|.|.
TGTGCCAGCAGCTTAAGGGGGGGGGTATACAATGAGCAGTTCTTC
CASSLRGGVYNEQFF
>TRBV10-3|TRBJ1-2|.|.
TGTGCCATCAGTGAGCCCAAGACAGGCTACACCTTC
CAISEPKTGYTF
>TRBV10-3|TRBJ2-3|TRBD2|once
TGTGCCATCAGTAGCGGGATCGCAGATACGCAGTATTTT
CAISSGIADTQYF
>TRBV4-3|TRBJ2-4|TRBD2|.
TGCGCCAGCAGCCAAGAGAACGCGGGGGACATTCAGTACTTC
CASSQENAGDIQYF
>TRBV7-2|TRBJ2-7|.|.
TGTGCCAGCAGCTCAGGTAGCTCCTACGAGCAGTACTTC
CASSSGSSYEQYF
>TRBV27|TRBJ2-1|.|.
TGTGCCAGCAGTTCCCTTACTAGGCCCCCCGATGAGCAGTTCTTC
CASSSLTRPPDEQFF
>TRBV6-1|TRBJ2-7|TRBD1|.
TGTGCCAGCAGAGCCGGGACAGATTACGAGCAGTACTTC
CASRAGTDYEQYF
>TRBV4-3|TRBJ2-7|.|once
TGCGCCAGCAGCCAAGATCTGGCAGCGGGTGTATACGAGCAGTACTTC
CASSQDLAAGVYEQYF
>TRBV18|TRBJ1-4|.|.
TGTGCCAGCTCACCACCGGAAGAAAAACTGTTTTTT
CASSPPEEKLFF
>TRBV27|TRBJ2-7|.|.
TGTGCCAGCAAGAGGGGTAACGAGCAGTACTTC
CASKRGNEQYF
>TRBV5-1|TRBJ2-7|.|.
TGCGCCAGCAGCTTCCGGGACCCCAATGACGAGCAGTACTTC
CASSFRDPNDEQYF
>TRBV30|TRBJ1-1|.|once
TGTGCCTTCACCACGAACACTGAAGCTTTCTTT
CAFTTNTEAFF
>TRBV6-6|TRBJ1-4|.|.
TGTGCCAGCAGTTACTCGGGGCCGAATGAAAAACTGTTTTTT
CASSYSGPNEKLFF
>TRBV11-2|TRBJ2-5|TRBD2|.
TGTGCCAGCAGCTTACTAGCGGATGTCCAAGAGACCCAGTACTTC
CASSLLADVQETQYF
>TRBV4-2|TRBJ1-1|.|.
TGTGCCAGCAGCCAAGACGGTGCTGAAGCTTTCTTT
CASSQDGAEAFF
>TRBV5-1|TRBJ1-6|TRBD1|.
TGCGCCAGCAGCCCGTTACAGGGGGGCACCCTCCACTTT
CASSPLQGGTLHF
>TRBV11-2|TRBJ1-5|.|.
TGTGCCAGCAGCCCTGGGGGGGGTGGGAACAATCAGCCCCAGCATTTT
CASSPGGGGNNQPQHF
>TRBV7-6|TRBJ2-5|.|.
TGTGCCAGCAGCGCGGGGAGCTGGCAAGAGACCCAGTACTTC
CASSAGSWQETQYF
>TRBV16|TRBJ2-5|.|.
TGTGCCAGCAGCCCCCGCGGGCTGCAAGGAGAGACCCAGTACTTC
CASSPRGLQGETQYF
>TRBV5-1|TRBJ2-7|.|.
TGCGCCAGCAGCTTGGCTTTAGCGGAGAGGGAGCAGTACTTC
CASSLALAEREQYF
>TRBV29-1|TRBJ1-2|TRBD1|.
TGCAGCGTTGTATCTGGGGAAAAGGGGGCCAATGGTGGCTACACCTTC
CSVVSGEKGANGGYTF
>TRBV19|TRBJ1-5|TRBD1|.
TGTGCCAGTAGTACGGGGACAGGGCGAAGCAATCAGCCCCAGCATTTT
CASSTGTGRSNQPQHF
>TRBV6-6|TRBJ2-3|.|.
TGTGCCAGCAGTTACCGCCCAGGGACGGATACGCAGTATTTT
CASSYRPGTDTQYF
>TRBV4-2|TRBJ2-7|.|.
TGTGCCAGCAGCCAAGGAGACAGGAGCTACGAGCAGTACTTC
CASSQGDRSYEQYF
>TRBV6-6|TRBJ2-1|.|.
TGTGCCAGCAGCCCGGGACTGTACAATGAGCAGTTCTTC
CASSPGLYNEQFF
>TRBV7-2|TRBJ1-1|.|.
TGTGCCAGCAGCTTAGAGGGGGGGGAGAACACTGAAGCTTTCTTT
CASSLEGGENTEAFF
>TRBV5-1|TRBJ2-1|.|.
TGCGCCAGCAGCTTGGAAATACTAGTCAGTGAGCAGTTCTTC
CASSLEILVSEQFF
>TRBV15|TRBJ1-1|.|once
TGTGCCACCAGCAGAGACCACAGGTCACAGAACACTGAAGCTTTCTTT
CATSRDHRSQNTEAFF
>TRBV4-1|TRBJ2-1|.|.
TGCGCCAGCAGCCCCTCGGGACTCCTTTACAATGAGCAGTTCTTC
CASSPSGLLYNEQFF
>TRBV5-1|TRBJ1-1|TRBD1|few
TGCGCCAGCAGCTTACAGGGGCGGAACACTGAAGCTTTCTTT
CASSLQGRNTEAFF
>TRBV18|TRBJ2-7|TRBD2|.
TGTGCCAGCTCTCCAAGCGGGAGGTGGTACGAGCAGTACTTC
CASSPSGRWYEQYF
>TRBV10-2|TRBJ2-7|TRBD1|.
TGCGCCAGCACCTGGACAGGGCGGAACGAGCAGTACTTC
CASTWTGRNEQYF